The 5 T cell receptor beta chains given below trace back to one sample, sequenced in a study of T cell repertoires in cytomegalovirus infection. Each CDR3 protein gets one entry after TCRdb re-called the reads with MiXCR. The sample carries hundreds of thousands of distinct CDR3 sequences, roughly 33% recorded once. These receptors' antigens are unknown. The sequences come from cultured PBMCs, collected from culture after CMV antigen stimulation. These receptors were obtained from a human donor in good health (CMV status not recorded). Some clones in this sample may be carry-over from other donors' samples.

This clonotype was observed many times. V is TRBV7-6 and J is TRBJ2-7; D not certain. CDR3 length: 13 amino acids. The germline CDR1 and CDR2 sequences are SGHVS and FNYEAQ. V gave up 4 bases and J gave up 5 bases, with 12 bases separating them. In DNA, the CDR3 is TGTGCCAGCAGCTCCAATGCGGTCAACGAGCAGTACGTC. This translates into CASSSNAVNEQYV.

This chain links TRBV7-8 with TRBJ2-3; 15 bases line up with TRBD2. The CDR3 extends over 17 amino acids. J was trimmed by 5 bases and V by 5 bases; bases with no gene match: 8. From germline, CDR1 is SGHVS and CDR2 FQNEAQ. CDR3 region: CASSPTWTSGGEDTQYF. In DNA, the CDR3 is TGTGCCAGCAGCCCGACCTGGACTAGCGGGGGGGAAGATACGCAGTATTTT.

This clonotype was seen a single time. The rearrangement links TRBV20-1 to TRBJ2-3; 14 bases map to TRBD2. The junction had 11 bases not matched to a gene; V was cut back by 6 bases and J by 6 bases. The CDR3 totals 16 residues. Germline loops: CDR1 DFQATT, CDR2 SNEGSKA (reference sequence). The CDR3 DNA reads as TGCAGTGCCGGGGCCCTACGACTAGCGGGAGGGGATACGCAGTATTTT. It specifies CSAGALRLAGGDTQYF.

CDR3 nucleotide sequence: TGTGCCAGCAGTTACTCGTGGGGGGACACAGATACGCAGTATTTT. Translated, it gives CASSYSWGDTDTQYF. The chain combines TRBV6-5 with TRBJ2-3, with D possibly TRBD2 on 6 matching bases. This CDR3 is built from 15 residues. Germline CDR1 is MNHEY and CDR2 is SVGAGI. V shed 0 bases and J shed 2 bases, with 9 bases lying between them.

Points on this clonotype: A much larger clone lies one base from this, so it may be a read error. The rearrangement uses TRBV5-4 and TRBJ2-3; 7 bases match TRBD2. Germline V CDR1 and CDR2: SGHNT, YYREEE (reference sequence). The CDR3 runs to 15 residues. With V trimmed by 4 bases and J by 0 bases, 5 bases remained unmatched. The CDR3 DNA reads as TGTGCCAGCAGCCCCAGCGGGAAGAGCACAGATACGCAGTATTTT. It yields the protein CASSPSGKSTDTQYF.